The 17 T cell receptor beta chains given below trace back to one sample, sequenced in a study of blood T cells in healthy people across ages (dated by TCRdb to the mid-2010s). Library preparation was by 5' RACE. Sequencing took place on an Illumina HiSeq 2500. A second roughly 6 to 11 cycle PCR used a sample-barcoded 5' primer and a J-beta primer mix. TCRdb reprocessing: public reads trimmed at Q25 with fastp, clones called with MiXCR, in-frame beta chains kept. For every CDR3 protein sequence, its rows merge into one entry that carries the most common genes and DNA. The sample contains around 700,000 distinct CDR3 sequences, 25% of them found a single time. Of the sample, 9.4% falls within the top ten clones. This sample also belongs to another study, concerning T cells of mothers and their children.

What was sequenced was blood. Source of these receptors: a boy aged 5 to 17 in good health.

This clonotype showed up just once. The V call is TRBV28, the J call TRBJ1-6; no firm D call. Per germline, CDR1 MDHEN and CDR2 SYDVKM. Trimming shortened V by 2 bases and J by 8 bases, and 16 bases separated the two germline ends. The CDR3 is 16 amino acids. CDR3 nucleotides: TGTGCCAGCAGTTTAGCCCGGTCAGGCTCCTATTCACCCCTCCACTTT. It is translated as CASSLARSGSYSPLHF. Based on the CDR3 plus reference TRBV28 and TRBJ1-6, the full variable domain is DVKVTQSSRYLVKRTGEKVFLECVQDMDHENMFWYRQDPGLGLRLIYFSYDVKMKEKGDIPEGYSVSREKKERFSLILESASTNQTSMYLCASSLARSGSYSPLHFGNGTRLTVT.

A few counts support this clonotype. This chain uses TRBV6-1 with TRBJ1-2, with D possibly TRBD1 on 5 matching bases. Trimming stripped 8 bases from V and 3 bases from J, with 16 bases between. CDR3 length equals 14 residues. The V gene's germline CDR1 is MNHNS and CDR2 SASEGT. CDR3 sequence (DNA): TGTGCCAGCCGGCGGGGGGGGTCGGACTATGGCTACACCTTC. Translated, it gives CASRRGGSDYGYTF.

The chain links TRBV25-1 to TRBJ2-5; D remains ambiguous. CDR1 and CDR2 (germline): MGHDK, SYGVNS. V shed 1 base and J shed 0 bases, with 3 bases lying between them. The CDR3 extends over 13 amino acids. CDR3 in DNA: TGTGCCAGCAGTGAATCGTACCAAGAGACCCAGTACTTC. Translating gives CASSESYQETQYF.

This clonotype was seen more than once but under ten times. The genes are TRBV4-1 and TRBJ1-2, with D perhaps TRBD1 (6 bases). The CDR3 contains 16 residues. Germline-derived CDR1 and CDR2 are MGHRA and YSYEKL. The V end lost 1 base, the J end lost 5 bases, and 17 bases lay between the germline ends. DNA of the CDR3: TGCGCCAGCAGCCAAGTTCCAGGGGTCGGGGGTTATGGCTACACCTTC. It encodes CASSQVPGVGGYGYTF.

The chain is built from TRBV20-1 and TRBJ2-5; 11 positions agree with TRBD2. The CDR3 contains 16 residues. After removal of 7 bases from V and 1 base from J, the junction contained 11 bases not matched to a gene. The germline gives CDR1 DFQATT, CDR2 SNEGSKA (reference sequence). CDR3 nucleotides: TGCAGTGGGGAGGGGTCACTAGCGGGAGTCCAAGAGACCCAGTACTTC. Residues: CSGEGSLAGVQETQYF.

This clonotype was counted a few times. V usage is TRBV29-1 and J usage is TRBJ2-1, with TRBD2 matching 12 bases. V lost 3 bases and J lost 7; bases outside the gene matches: 4. The CDR3 loop spans 14 amino acids. Germline CDR1 SQVTM, CDR2 ANQGSEA. The CDR3 sequence is CSVDGLAGGNEQFF. As DNA, the CDR3 is TGCAGCGTTGACGGGCTAGCGGGAGGGAATGAGCAGTTCTTC.

This chain connects TRBV7-2 to TRBJ2-3; D may be TRBD1 (5 bases). Trimming took off 1 base at V and 5 bases at J, with 16 bases between the two ends. This CDR3 is 16 amino acids long. The germline V gene has CDR1 SGHTA and CDR2 FQGNSA. CDR3 amino acids: CASSLESFRVGDTQYF. In nucleotides, the CDR3 is TGTGCCAGCAGCTTAGAGTCGTTCAGGGTTGGAGATACGCAGTATTTT.

The V and J genes are TRBV29-1 and TRBJ2-7; D may match TRBD1 or TRBD2 (5 bases each). This CDR3 spans 12 amino acids. V lost 4 bases and J lost 5, with 12 bases in between. CDR1 and CDR2 (germline): SQVTM, ANQGSEA. CDR3 sequence (DNA): TGCAGCGTTGTGGGGGATAGCAACGAGCAGTACTTC. Protein sequence: CSVVGDSNEQYF.

This chain joins TRBV6-6 and TRBJ1-4; D unresolved. Germline assignment: CDR1 MNHNY and CDR2 SVGAGI (reference sequence). CDR3 length equals 14 residues. V lost 3 bases and J 7 bases, leaving 12 bases between the germline ends. As DNA, the CDR3 is TGTGCCAGCAGTTATCTCCGGACTTCTGAAAAACTGTTTTTT. Protein: CASSYLRTSEKLFF.

The CDR3 sequence: CASSRDTDEQYF. The CDR3 DNA is TGCGCCAGCAGTAGGGACACCGACGAGCAGTACTTC. The chain combines TRBV5-1 with TRBJ2-5, with TRBD1 as a possible D gene (6 bases). The DNA end favors TRBJ2-7, so the J call may be wrong. This CDR3 region has 12 residues. Germline CDR1 is SGHRS and CDR2 is YFSETQ.

Many counts were recorded for this clonotype. The chain carries TRBV7-8 and TRBJ2-5; TRBD2 matches at 14 bases. The length of the CDR3 is 18 residues. Germline CDR1 SGHVS, CDR2 FQNEAQ. Trimming at V came to 4 bases and at J to 4 bases, leaving 11 bases not matched to a gene. The CDR3 DNA follows: TGTGCCAGCAGCTACCCGGGACTAGCGGGGGCCCGAGGAGAGACCCAGTACTTC. Translating it yields CASSYPGLAGARGETQYF.

This chain links TRBV7-3 with TRBJ2-4; D is possibly TRBD1 (6 bases). This CDR3 spans 15 amino acids. Germline CDR1 reads SGHTA; CDR2 reads FQGTGA. With 0 bases removed from V and 9 bases from J, the gap between germline ends came to 15 bases. In DNA, the CDR3 is TGTGCCAGCAGCTTAACGGGGGCAGGAGGAGGCATTCAGTACTTC. Protein: CASSLTGAGGGIQYF.

This clonotype was counted between two and nine times. J is TRBJ2-5 and V is TRBV4-3; D unclear. CDR1 is LGHNA, CDR2 YSLEER, per germline. This CDR3 region has 15 residues. Between the trimmed V and J ends, which lost 4 bases and 2 bases, there was a span of 14 bases. The CDR3 loop reads CASSRSPDLQETQYF. In DNA, the CDR3 is TGCGCCAGCAGCCGATCCCCAGACCTTCAAGAGACCCAGTACTTC.

The table lists this clonotype with a few counts. J is TRBJ2-7 and V is TRBV6-2 or TRBV6-3; perhaps TRBD1 as D (6 bases). Trimming removed 5 bases at V and 1 base at J, with 9 bases between. There are 13 residues in the CDR3. Germline V gives CDR1 MNHEY, CDR2 SVGEGT. The CDR3 bases are TGTGCCAGCAGTACAGGGTATTCCTACGAGCAGTACTTC. Translation gives CASSTGYSYEQYF.

The V and J genes are TRBV6-5 and TRBJ1-1, with D possibly being TRBD1 (6 bases). This CDR3 spans 14 amino acids. Trimming removed 6 bases at V and 1 base at J, with 12 bases between. In germline, CDR1 is MNHEY, CDR2 SVGAGI. As DNA, the CDR3 is TGTGCCAGCAGAACAGGGAAAGCGAACACTGAAGCTTTCTTT. This encodes CASRTGKANTEAFF.

This clonotype was seen more than once but under ten times. The V and J genes are TRBV15 and TRBJ2-1, with 12 positions matching TRBD2. The CDR3 has 15 amino acids. With 5 bases clipped from V and 4 bases from J, the junction kept 3 bases outside the gene matches. The germline V gene encodes CDR1 LNHNV and CDR2 YYDKDF (reference sequence). Here the CDR3 reads CATSSGLAGYNEQFF. In DNA, the CDR3 is TGTGCCACCAGCTCCGGACTAGCGGGGTACAATGAGCAGTTCTTC.

CDR3 nucleotide sequence: TGTGCCAGCAGCGGACTAGCGCGATTTCAAGGGGAGCAGTTCTTC. Protein: CASSGLARFQGEQFF. The V call is TRBV6-6, the J call TRBJ2-1, with TRBD2 matching 9 bases. CDR3 length: 15 residues. V lost 6 bases and J lost 10; bases outside the gene matches: 13. From germline, CDR1 is MNHNY and CDR2 SVGAGI (reference sequence).